The 6 T cell receptor beta chains in this list originate from one sample, sequenced in a study of regulatory T cells in long-lasting Graves disease (dated by TCRdb to about 2021). The library was produced with multiplex PCR. The run used an Illumina HiSeq 4000. iRepertoire HTBI primers and Arm-PCR amplification of CDR3 regions were used to construct TCR beta libraries. The public reads were reanalyzed by TCRdb: fastp trimming at Q25, MiXCR alignment, in-frame beta chains only. Every distinct CDR3 protein forms one entry, paired with its most common genes and DNA. Counted in this sample were 560,000 or so distinct CDR3 sequences; about 16% of them appeared once. About 12% of the sample is held by the ten biggest clonotypes. In the paper's terms, the time point label means: newly diagnosed GD, antithyroid drugs for less than 3 months. For both TCR sequencing and RNA sequencing, RNA was extracted from PBMCs in TRIzol.

These data were also filed under a second study, of T cells in Graves' hyperthyroidism and ophthalmopathy.

The material was peripheral blood mononuclear cells (PBMCs), obtained at new diagnosis, from a patient treated with antithyroid drugs. Source of these receptors: a man between 18 and 29 years old with Graves disease. Donor details come from another sample of the same person, matched by shared clones.

Concerning this clonotype itself: With a far larger clone one base away, a read error is the likely cause. CDR3 sequence: CASSLWAVKTEAFF. CDR3 in DNA: TGTGCCAGCAGTTTATGGGCGGTGAAAACTGAAGCTTTCTTT. The rearrangement uses TRBV2 and TRBJ1-1; D gene unclear. Germline CDR1 reads SNHLY; CDR2 reads FYNNEI. The CDR3 totals 14 residues.

V is TRBV6-4 and J is TRBJ2-2, with TRBD2 identical over 12 bases. Germline CDR1 MRHNA, CDR2 SNTAGT. This CDR3 is built from 14 residues. V lost 5 bases, J lost 8 bases, and 3 bases stayed unmatched. CDR3 loop: CASSMTSGRGELFF. The CDR3 DNA reads TGTGCCAGCAGTATGACTAGCGGGAGAGGGGAGCTGTTTTTT.

The table lists this clonotype with many counts. The chain recombines TRBV27 with TRBJ2-3, with D possibly matching TRBD2 (7 bases). The CDR3 length is 17 residues. Looked up from germline, CDR1 is MNHEY and CDR2 is SMNVEV (reference sequence). V was shortened by 3 bases and J by 0 bases, with 16 bases between the two germline ends. CDR3 DNA: TGTGCCAGCAGTTTTGGAGGGGGGGGCTCTAGCACAGATACGCAGTATTTT. Protein product: CASSFGGGGSSTDTQYF.

The chain uses TRBV5-4 and TRBJ1-2; TRBD1 agrees at 7 bases. The CDR3 is 13 amino acids. Germline CDR1 and CDR2: SGHNT and YYREEE (reference sequence). The trim removed 4 bases at V and 8 bases at J, leaving 8 bases unmatched. The CDR3 sequence: CASSLGTEGGYTF. CDR3 in DNA: TGTGCCAGCAGCCTAGGGACAGAAGGAGGCTACACCTTC.

This clonotype was seen many times. This chain joins TRBV30 and TRBJ2-7, with D hard to call. The CDR3 is 14 amino acids. V shed 0 bases and J shed 0 bases, with 9 bases lying between them. Germline lookup yields CDR1 GTSNPN and CDR2 SVGIG (reference sequence). The CDR3 bases are TGTGCCTGGAGTGTTGAGACAAACTCCTACGAGCAGTACTTC. It is translated as CAWSVETNSYEQYF. The variable domain in full, completed from reference TRBV30 and TRBJ2-7, reads SQTIHQWPATLVQPVGSPLSLECTVEGTSNPNLYWYRQAAGRGLQLLFYSVGIGQISSEVPQNLSASRPQDRQFILSSKKLLLSDSGFYLCAWSVETNSYEQYFGPGTRLTVT.

Details on this clonotype: A much more abundant neighbour one base away suggests this may be a read error. This rearrangement joins TRBV11-3 to TRBJ2-1; possibly TRBD1 or TRBD2 for D (5 bases each). V gave up 7 bases and J gave up 2 bases, with 18 bases separating them. The CDR3 has 16 amino acids. Per germline, CDR1 SGHNT and CDR2 YENEEA. The CDR3 reads CASNWGSGGTYNEQFF. CDR3 sequence (DNA): TGTGCCAGCAACTGGGGGAGCGGTGGGACCTACAATGAGCAGTTCTTC.